A single sample is the source of the 2 T cell receptor beta chains below, sequenced in a study of blood T cells in healthy people across ages. Primers used in a second PCR of about 7 to 12 cycles were a sample-barcoded 5' primer and a J-beta primer mix. TCRdb reprocessed the 5' RACE reads via MiXCR and lists one record per CDR3 protein. The profile shows just under 900,000 distinct CDR3 sequences, 29% of them singletons. Specimen: blood. The receptors originated from an elderly woman in good health.

This clonotype turned up a few times. The chain combines TRBV5-4 with TRBJ2-1; 10 bases agree with TRBD1. With 4 bases clipped from V and 3 bases from J, the junction kept 4 bases outside the gene matches. This CDR3 region has 15 residues. Germline loops: CDR1 SGHNT, CDR2 YYREEE (reference sequence). The CDR3 DNA sequence: TGTGCCAGCAGCCGACAGGGGGCCGACTACAATGAGCAGTTCTTC. This sequence encodes CASSRQGADYNEQFF.

The table lists this clonotype with many counts. The chain employs TRBV6-5 and TRBJ2-7; the match to TRBD1 covers 9 bases. V trimming: 4 bases; J trimming: 2 bases; junction bases outside the gene matches: 6. Germline V gene lookup returns CDR1 MNHEY and CDR2 SVGAGI. The CDR3 covers 15 residues. CDR3 residues: CASSLGQGKAYEQYF. For the CDR3, the DNA is TGTGCCAGCAGTTTGGGACAGGGAAAGGCCTACGAGCAGTACTTC.